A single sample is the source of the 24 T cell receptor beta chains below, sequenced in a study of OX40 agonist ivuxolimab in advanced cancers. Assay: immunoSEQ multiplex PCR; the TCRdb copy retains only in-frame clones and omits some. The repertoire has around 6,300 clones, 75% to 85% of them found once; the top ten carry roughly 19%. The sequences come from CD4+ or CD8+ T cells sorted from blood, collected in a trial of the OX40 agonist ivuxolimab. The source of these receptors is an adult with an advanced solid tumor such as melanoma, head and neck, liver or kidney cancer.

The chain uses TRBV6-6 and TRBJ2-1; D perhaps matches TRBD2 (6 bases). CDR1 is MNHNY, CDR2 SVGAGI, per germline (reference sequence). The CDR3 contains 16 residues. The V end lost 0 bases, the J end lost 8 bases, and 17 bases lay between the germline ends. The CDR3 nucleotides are TGTGCCAGCAGTTACTCCCTAGCGCGCCGGTTTGATGAGCAGTTCTTC. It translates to CASSYSLARRFDEQFF.

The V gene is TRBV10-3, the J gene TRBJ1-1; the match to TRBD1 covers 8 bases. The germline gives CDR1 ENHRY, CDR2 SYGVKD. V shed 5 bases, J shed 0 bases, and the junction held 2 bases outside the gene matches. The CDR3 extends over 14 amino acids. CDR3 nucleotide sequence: TGTGCCATCAGTACAGGGGGTATGAACACTGAAGCTTTCTTT. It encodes CAISTGGMNTEAFF.

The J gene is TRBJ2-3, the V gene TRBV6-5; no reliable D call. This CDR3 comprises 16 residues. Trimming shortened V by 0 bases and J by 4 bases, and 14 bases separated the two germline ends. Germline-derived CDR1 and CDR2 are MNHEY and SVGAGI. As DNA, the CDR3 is TGTGCCAGCAGTTACTCGTTCGGCCCCACGGCAGATACGCAGTATTTT. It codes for CASSYSFGPTADTQYF.

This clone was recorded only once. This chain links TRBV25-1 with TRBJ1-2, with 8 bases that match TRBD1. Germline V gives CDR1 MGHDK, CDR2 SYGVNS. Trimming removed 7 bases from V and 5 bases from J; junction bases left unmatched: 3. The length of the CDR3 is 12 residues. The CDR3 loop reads CASTDRVYGYTF. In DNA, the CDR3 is TGTGCCAGCACGGACAGGGTGTATGGCTACACCTTC.

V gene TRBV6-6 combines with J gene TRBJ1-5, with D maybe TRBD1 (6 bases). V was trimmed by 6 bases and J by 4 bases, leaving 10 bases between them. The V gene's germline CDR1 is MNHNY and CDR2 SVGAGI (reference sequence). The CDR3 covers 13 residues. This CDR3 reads CASRGATNQPQHF. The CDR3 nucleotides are TGTGCCAGCAGGGGGGCAACGAATCAGCCCCAGCATTTT.

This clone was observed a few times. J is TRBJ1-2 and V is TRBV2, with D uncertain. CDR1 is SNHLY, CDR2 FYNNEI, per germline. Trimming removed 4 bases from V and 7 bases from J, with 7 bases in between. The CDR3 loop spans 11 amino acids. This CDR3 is CASSVPSGYTF. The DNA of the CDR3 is TGTGCCAGCAGTGTGCCGTCTGGCTACACCTTC. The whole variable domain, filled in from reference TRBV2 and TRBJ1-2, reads EPEVTQTPSHQVTQMGQEVILRCVPISNHLYFYWYRQILGQKVEFLVSFYNNEISEKSEIFDDQFSVERPDGSNFTLKIRSTKLEDSAMYFCASSVPSGYTFGSGTRLTVV.

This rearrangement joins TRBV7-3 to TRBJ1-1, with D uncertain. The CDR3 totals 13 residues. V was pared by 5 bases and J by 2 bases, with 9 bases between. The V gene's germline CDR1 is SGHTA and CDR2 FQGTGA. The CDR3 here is CASSLGYNTEAFF. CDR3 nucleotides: TGTGCCAGCAGCCTGGGTTATAACACTGAAGCTTTCTTT.

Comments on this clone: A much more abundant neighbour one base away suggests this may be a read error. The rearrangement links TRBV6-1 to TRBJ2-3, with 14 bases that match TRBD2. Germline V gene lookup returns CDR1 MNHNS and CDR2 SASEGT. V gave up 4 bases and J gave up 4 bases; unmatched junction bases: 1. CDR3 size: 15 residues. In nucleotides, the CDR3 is TGTGCCAGCAGTGGACTAGCGGGGGGGCCAGATACGCAGTATTTT. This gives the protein CASSGLAGGPDTQYF.

The CDR3 here is CASSQEGRRQYF. CDR3 nucleotide sequence: TGCGCCAGCAGCCAAGAGGGTAGAAGGCAGTACTTC. V gene TRBV4-1 combines with J gene TRBJ2-7; the D is unclear. The CDR3 contains 12 residues. Germline assignment: CDR1 MGHRA and CDR2 YSYEKL. The V end lost 0 bases, the J end lost 9 bases, and 9 bases lay between the germline ends.

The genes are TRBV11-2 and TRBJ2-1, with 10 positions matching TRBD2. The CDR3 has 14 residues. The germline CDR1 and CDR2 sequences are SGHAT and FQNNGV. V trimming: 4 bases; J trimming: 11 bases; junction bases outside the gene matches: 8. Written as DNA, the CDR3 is TGTGCCAGCAGCTCCCTAGCGGGGGCGCCCAAGCAGTTCTTC. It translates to CASSSLAGAPKQFF. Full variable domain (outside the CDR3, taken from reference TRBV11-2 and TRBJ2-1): EAGVAQSPRYKIIEKRQSVAFWCNPISGHATLYWYQQILGQGPKLLIQFQNNGVVDDSQLPKDRFSAERLKGVDSTLKIQPAKLEDSAVYLCASSSLAGAPKQFFGPGTRLTVL.

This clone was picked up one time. CDR3 sequence: CASRSREQFF. As DNA, the CDR3 is TGTGCCAGCAGGTCGCGTGAGCAGTTCTTC. This rearrangement joins TRBV2 to TRBJ2-1; D unresolved. CDR1 SNHLY and CDR2 FYNNEI come from the germline V gene. The CDR3 is 10 amino acids. Trimming pared 6 bases from V and 9 bases from J, leaving 6 bases between.

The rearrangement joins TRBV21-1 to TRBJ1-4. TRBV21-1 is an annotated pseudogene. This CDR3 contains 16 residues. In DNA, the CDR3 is TGTGCCAGCAGCAATGGGGGCGGGGCAACTAATGAAAAACTGTTTTTT. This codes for CASSNGGGATNEKLFF.

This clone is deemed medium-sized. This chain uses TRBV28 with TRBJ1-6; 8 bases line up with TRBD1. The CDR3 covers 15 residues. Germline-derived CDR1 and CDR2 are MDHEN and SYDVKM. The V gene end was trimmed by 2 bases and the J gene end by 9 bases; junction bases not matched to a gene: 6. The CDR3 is CASSLVGDRSSPLHF. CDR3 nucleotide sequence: TGTGCCAGCAGTTTAGTGGGGGACAGGTCTTCACCCCTCCACTTT.

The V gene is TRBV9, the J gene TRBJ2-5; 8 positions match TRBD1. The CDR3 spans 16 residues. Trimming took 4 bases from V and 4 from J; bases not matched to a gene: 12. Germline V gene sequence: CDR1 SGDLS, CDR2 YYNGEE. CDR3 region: CASSPYQGAMGETQYF. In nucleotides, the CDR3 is TGTGCCAGCAGCCCTTATCAGGGGGCTATGGGAGAGACCCAGTACTTC.

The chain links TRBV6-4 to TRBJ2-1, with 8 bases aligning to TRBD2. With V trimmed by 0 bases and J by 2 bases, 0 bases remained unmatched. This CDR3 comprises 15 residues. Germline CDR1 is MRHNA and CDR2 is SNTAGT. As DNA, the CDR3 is TGTGCCAGCAGTGACTCCGGGGGGGCCTACAATGAGCAGTTCTTC. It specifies CASSDSGGAYNEQFF.

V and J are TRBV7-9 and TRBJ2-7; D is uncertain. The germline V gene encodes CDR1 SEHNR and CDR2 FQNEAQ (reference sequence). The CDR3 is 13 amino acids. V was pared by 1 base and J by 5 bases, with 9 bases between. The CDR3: CASSLEFLDEQYF. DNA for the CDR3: TGTGCCAGCAGCTTAGAGTTCCTGGACGAGCAGTACTTC.

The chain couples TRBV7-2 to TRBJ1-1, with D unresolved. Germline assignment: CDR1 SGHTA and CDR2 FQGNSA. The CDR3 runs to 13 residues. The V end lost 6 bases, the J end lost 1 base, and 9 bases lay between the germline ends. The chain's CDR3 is CASSEGPNTEAFF. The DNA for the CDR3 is TGTGCCAGCAGTGAAGGCCCGAACACTGAAGCTTTCTTT.

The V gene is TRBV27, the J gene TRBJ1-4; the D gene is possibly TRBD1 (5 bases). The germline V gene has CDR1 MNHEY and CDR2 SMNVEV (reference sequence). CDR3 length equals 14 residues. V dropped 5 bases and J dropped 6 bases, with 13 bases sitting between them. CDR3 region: CASSPSGGYEKLFF. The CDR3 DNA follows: TGTGCCAGCAGTCCCTCGGGGGGGTATGAAAAACTGTTTTTT.

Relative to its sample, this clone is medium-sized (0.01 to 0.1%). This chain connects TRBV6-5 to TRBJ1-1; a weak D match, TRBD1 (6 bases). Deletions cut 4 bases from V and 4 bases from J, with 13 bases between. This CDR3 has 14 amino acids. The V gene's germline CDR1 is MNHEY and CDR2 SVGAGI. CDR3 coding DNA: TGTGCCAGCAGTTTGGGTCAGGGGCCCACTGAAGCTTTCTTT. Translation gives CASSLGQGPTEAFF.

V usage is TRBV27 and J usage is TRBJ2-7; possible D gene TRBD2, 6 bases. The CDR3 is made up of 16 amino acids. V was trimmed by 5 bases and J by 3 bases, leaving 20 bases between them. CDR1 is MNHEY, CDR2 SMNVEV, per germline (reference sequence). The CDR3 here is CASSPGEVGLVYEQYF. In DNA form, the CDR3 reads TGTGCCAGCAGTCCCGGGGAGGTAGGGCTTGTCTACGAGCAGTACTTC.

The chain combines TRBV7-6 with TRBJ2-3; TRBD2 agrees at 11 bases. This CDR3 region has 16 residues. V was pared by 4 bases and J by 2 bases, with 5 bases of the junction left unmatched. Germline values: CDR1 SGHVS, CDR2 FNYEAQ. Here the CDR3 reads CASSYVAGGNTDTQYF. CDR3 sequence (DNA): TGTGCCAGCAGCTATGTAGCGGGGGGGAACACAGATACGCAGTATTTT.

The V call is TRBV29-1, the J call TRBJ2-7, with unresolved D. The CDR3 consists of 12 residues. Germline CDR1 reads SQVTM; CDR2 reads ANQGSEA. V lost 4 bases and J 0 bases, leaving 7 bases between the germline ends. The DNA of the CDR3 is TGCAGCGTTGTCGCAGACTCCTACGAGCAGTACTTC. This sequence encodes CSVVADSYEQYF.

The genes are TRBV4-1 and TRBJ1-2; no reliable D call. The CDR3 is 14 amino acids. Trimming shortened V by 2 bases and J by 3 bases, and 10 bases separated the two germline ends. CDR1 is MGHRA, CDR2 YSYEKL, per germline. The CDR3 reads CASSQTGEDYGYTF. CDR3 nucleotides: TGCGCCAGCAGCCAAACCGGGGAGGACTATGGCTACACCTTC.

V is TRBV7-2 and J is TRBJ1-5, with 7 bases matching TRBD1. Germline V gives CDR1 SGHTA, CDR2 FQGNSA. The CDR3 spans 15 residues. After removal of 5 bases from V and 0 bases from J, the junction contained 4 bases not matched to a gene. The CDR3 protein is CASSIQGNSNQPQHF. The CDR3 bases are TGTGCCAGCAGCATACAGGGGAATAGCAATCAGCCCCAGCATTTT.